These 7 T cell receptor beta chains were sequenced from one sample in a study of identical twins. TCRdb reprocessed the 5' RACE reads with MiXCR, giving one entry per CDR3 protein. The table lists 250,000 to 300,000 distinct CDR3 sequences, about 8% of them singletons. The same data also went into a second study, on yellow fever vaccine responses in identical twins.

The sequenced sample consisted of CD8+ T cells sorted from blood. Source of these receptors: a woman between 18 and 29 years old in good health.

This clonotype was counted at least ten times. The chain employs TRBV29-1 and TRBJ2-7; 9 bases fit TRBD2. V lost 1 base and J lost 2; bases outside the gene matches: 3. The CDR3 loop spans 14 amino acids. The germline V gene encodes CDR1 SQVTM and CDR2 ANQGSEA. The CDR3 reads CSVEGTSETYEQYF. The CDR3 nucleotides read TGCAGCGTTGAAGGGACTAGCGAAACCTACGAGCAGTACTTC.

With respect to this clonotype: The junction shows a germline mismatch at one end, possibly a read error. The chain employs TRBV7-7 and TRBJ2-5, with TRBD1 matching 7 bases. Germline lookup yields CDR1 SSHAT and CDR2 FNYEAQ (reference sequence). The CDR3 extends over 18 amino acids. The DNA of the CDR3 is TGTGCTAGCAGCTTAAACTCCGGGACAGTAAAGCAGGGAGAGACCCAGTACTTC. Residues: CASSLNSGTVKQGETQYF.

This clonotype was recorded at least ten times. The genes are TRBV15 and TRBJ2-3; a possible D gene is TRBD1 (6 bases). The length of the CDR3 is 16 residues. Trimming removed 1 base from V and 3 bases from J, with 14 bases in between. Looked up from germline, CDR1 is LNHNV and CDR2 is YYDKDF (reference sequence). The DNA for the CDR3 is TGTGCCACCAGCAGAGGTGGTGGGGGCAGTACAGATACGCAGTATTTT. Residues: CATSRGGGGSTDTQYF.

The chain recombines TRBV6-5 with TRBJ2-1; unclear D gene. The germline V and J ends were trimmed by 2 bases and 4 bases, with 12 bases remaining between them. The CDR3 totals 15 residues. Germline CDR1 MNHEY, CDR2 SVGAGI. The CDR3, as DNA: TGTGCCAGCAGTTACCATGGGGAACGGTACAATGAGCAGTTCTTC. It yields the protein CASSYHGERYNEQFF.

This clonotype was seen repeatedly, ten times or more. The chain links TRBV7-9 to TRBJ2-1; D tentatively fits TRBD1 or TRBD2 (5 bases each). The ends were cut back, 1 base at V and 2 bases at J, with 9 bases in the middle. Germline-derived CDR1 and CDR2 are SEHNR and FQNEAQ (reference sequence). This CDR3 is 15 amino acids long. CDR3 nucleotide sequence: TGTGCCAGCAGCTTAGGGGGACCTCCCTACAATGAGCAGTTCTTC. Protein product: CASSLGGPPYNEQFF. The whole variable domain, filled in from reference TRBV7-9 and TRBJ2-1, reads DTGVSQNPRHKITKRGQNVTFRCDPISEHNRLYWYRQTLGQGPEFLTYFQNEAQLEKSRLLSDRFSAERPKGSFSTLEIQRTEQGDSAMYLCASSLGGPPYNEQFFGPGTRLTVL.

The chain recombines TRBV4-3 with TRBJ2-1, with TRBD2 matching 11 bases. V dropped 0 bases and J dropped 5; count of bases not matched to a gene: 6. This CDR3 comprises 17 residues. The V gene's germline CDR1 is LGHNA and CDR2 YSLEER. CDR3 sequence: CASSQDPTSGADNEQFF. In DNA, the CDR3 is TGCGCCAGCAGCCAAGACCCGACTAGCGGGGCGGACAATGAGCAGTTCTTC.

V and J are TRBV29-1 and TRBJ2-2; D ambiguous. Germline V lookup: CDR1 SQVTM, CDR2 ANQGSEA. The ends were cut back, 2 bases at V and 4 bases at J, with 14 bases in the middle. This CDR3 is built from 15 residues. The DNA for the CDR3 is TGCAGCGTTGAACCTCGAGAAGCCGGCACCGGGGAGCTGTTTTTT. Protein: CSVEPREAGTGELFF.